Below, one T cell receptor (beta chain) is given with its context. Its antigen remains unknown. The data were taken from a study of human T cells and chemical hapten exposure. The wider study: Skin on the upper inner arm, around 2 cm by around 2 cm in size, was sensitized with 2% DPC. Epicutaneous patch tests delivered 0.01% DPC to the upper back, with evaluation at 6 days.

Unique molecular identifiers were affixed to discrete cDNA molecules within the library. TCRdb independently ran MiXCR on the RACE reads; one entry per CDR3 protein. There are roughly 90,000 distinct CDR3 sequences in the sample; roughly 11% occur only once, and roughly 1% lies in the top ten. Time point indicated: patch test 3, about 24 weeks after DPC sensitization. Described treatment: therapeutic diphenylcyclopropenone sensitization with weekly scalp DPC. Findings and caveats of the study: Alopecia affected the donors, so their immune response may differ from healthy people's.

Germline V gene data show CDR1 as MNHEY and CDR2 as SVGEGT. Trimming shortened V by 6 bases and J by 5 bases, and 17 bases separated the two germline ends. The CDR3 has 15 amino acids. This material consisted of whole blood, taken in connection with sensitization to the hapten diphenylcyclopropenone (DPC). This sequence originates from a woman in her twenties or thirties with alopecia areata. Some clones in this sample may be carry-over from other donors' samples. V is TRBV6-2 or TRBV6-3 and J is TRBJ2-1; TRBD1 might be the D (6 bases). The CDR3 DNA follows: TGTGCCAGCAGGTCCGGGACAAGCCCAAACAATGAGCAGTTCTTC. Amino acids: CASRSGTSPNNEQFF.